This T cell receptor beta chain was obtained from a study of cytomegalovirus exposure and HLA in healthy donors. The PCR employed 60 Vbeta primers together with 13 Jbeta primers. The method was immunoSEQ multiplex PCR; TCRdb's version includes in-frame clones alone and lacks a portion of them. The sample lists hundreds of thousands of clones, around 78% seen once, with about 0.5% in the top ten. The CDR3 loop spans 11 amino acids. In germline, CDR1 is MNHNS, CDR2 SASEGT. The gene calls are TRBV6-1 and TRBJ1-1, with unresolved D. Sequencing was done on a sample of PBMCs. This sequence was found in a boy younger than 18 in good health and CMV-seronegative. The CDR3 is CALVRGFEAFF. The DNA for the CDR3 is TGTGCTCTCGTTCGAGGTTTCGAAGCTTTCTTT.